This TCR beta chain was found in a study of tumor-infiltrating lymphocytes in localized non-small cell lung cancer. Across the whole study: Each patient gave resected tumor and non-adjacent uninvolved lung tissue.

Study-wide points: Each assay used a separate piece of the same tissue. Available tissue quantity limited TCR sequencing to a patient subset. TCRbeta sequencing showed higher T cell infiltration in tumors than uninvolved lung.

With 2 bases removed from V and 0 bases from J, the gap between germline ends came to 20 bases. The CDR3 contains 18 residues. Looked up from germline, CDR1 is MNHNS and CDR2 is SASEGT. Using immunoSEQ multiplex PCR, the repertoire was profiled, and TCRdb retains in-frame clones only, with some absent. The data hold 6,500 to 7,000 clones, with 76% observed a single time. This clone is large within its sample. Its cognate antigen is unknown. This receptor was obtained from a human donor with non-small cell lung cancer. The sequencing input was uninvolved lung tissue not adjacent to the tumor. This rearrangement joins TRBV6-1 to TRBJ2-7; possibly TRBD1 for D (5 bases). CDR3 bases: TGTGCCAGCAGTGAACGGGTCCCTGCCCGGACATACTCCTACGAGCAGTACTTC. Translation: CASSERVPARTYSYEQYF.